This TCR beta chain was sequenced for a study of T cells in tuberculosis. The protocol was immunoSEQ multiplex PCR, while the TCRdb copy is restricted to in-frame clones and leaves out a portion. The table shows around 30,000 clones, with 93% occurring only once. Germline V gene lookup returns CDR1 MNHNS and CDR2 SASEGT. The CDR3 has 16 residues. V was trimmed by 1 base and J by 8 bases, leaving 17 bases between them. This clone was observed a few times. Latent tuberculosis screening used tuberculin skin test and IGRA at entry. Unsorted cryopreserved PBMC were sequenced, averaging around 100,000 T cells per clinical donor.

The V call is TRBV6-1, the J call TRBJ1-4, with D perhaps matching TRBD1 (5 bases). Sequencing was done on a sample of PBMCs. The TCR comes from a donor aged 10-35 years with latent tuberculosis or without tuberculosis infection. Here the CDR3 DNA reads TGTGCCAGCAGTGAAGTTGGGGTGGGACTGGAAGAAAAACTGTTTTTT. Translation: CASSEVGVGLEEKLFF.